The text below deals with one T cell receptor beta chain. Its specificity is not known. The source of the sample is a study of cytomegalovirus exposure and HLA in healthy donors. Overall study results and limits: Sequencing likely produced, as an artifact, a cluster of highly shared sequence variants. Using a false discovery rate of 0.05, a later analysis showed that around 16,000 TCR beta sequences were associated with HLA alleles.

All the people who gave samples were healthy bone marrow donors. PCR amplification relied on 60 Vbeta primers (plus 13 Jbeta primers). Assay: immunoSEQ multiplex PCR; the TCRdb copy retains only in-frame clones and omits some. The data hold roughly 100,000 clones, with just over 75% observed a single time. Trimming took 2 bases from V and 3 from J, leaving 8 bases between them. This CDR3 contains 14 residues. CDR1 is SGHTA, CDR2 FQGTGA, per germline. The chain combines TRBV7-3 with TRBJ2-1; D gene unclear. The sequence was obtained from a man aged 35 to 55 in good health and CMV-seropositive. Sequencing input: PBMCs. Here the CDR3 reads CASSLSRDYNEQFF. CDR3 coding DNA: TGTGCCAGCAGCTTATCGAGAGACTACAATGAGCAGTTCTTC.